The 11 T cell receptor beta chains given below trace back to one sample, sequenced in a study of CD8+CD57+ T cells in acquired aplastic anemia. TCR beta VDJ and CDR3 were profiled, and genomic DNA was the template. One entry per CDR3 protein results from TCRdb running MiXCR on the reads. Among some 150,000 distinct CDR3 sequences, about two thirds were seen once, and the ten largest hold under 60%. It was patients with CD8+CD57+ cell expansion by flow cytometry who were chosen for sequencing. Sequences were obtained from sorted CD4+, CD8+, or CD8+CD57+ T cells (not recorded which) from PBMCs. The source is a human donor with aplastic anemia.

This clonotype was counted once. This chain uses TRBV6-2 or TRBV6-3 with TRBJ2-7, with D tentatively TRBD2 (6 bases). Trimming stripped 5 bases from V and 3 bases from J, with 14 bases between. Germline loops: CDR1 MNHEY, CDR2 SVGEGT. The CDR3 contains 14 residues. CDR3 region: CASSPWGLHYEQYF. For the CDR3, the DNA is TGTGCCAGCAGTCCTTGGGGACTCCACTACGAGCAGTACTTC.

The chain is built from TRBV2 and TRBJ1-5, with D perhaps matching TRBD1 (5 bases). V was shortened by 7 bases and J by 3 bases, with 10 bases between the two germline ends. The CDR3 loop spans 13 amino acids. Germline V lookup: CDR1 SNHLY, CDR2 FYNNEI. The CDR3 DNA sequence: TGTGCCAGCACCCAGGGCGACAATCAGCCCCAGCATTTT. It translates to CASTQGDNQPQHF.

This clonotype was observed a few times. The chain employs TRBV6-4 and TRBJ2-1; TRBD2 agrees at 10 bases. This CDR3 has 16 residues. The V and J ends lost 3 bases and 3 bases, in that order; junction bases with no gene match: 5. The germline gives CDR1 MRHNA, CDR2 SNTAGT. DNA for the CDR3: TGTGCCAGCAGTGATCCAGCGGGAGGGTGCTACAATGAGCAGTTCTTC. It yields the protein CASSDPAGGCYNEQFF.

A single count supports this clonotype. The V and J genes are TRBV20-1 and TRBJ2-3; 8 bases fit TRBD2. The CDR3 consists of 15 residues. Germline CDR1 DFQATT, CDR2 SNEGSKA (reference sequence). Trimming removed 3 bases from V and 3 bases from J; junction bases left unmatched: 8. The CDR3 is CSASERAGETDTQYF. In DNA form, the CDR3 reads TGCAGTGCTAGCGAACGAGCGGGAGAAACAGATACGCAGTATTTT.

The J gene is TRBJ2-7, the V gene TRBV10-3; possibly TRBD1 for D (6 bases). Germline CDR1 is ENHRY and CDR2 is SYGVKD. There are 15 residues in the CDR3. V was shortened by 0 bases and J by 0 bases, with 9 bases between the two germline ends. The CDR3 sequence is CAISESQGRSYEQYF. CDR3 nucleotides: TGTGCCATCAGTGAGTCACAGGGACGCTCCTACGAGCAGTACTTC.

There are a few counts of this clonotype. As DNA, the CDR3 is TGTGCCAGCAGCGTAGACCAGGGCTACGAGCAGTACTTC. It encodes CASSVDQGYEQYF. The chain joins TRBV9 to TRBJ2-7; D might be TRBD1 (5 bases). The germline V gene encodes CDR1 SGDLS and CDR2 YYNGEE. The CDR3 has 13 residues. The V and J ends lost 0 bases and 3 bases respectively, with 7 bases between them.

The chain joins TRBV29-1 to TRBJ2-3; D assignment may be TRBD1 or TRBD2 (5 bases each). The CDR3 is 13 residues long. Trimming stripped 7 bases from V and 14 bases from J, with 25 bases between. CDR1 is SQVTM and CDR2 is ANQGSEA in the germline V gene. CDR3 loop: CSAVGMDERDPYF. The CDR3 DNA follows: TGCAGCGCCGTAGGGATGGACGAAAGGGACCCGTATTTT.

In DNA, the CDR3 is TGCAGTGCTAGAAGGGACTGCTACGAGCAGTACTTC. Its translation is CSARRDCYEQYF. The chain recombines TRBV20-1 with TRBJ2-7; D possibly corresponds to TRBD2 (6 bases). CDR1 DFQATT and CDR2 SNEGSKA come from the germline V gene (reference sequence). Trimming left V 2 bases short and J 3 bases short, with 8 bases between. CDR3 length equals 12 residues.

In DNA, the CDR3 is TGTGCCAGCAGCTTAGGGAGCGGGTCGGCTAATTACGAGCAGTACTTC. Its translation is CASSLGSGSANYEQYF. J is TRBJ2-7 and V is TRBV7-9; tentative D call: TRBD2 (6 bases). The CDR3 covers 16 residues. Germline CDR1 SEHNR, CDR2 FQNEAQ (reference sequence). V lost 1 base, J lost 4 bases, and 17 bases lay in between.

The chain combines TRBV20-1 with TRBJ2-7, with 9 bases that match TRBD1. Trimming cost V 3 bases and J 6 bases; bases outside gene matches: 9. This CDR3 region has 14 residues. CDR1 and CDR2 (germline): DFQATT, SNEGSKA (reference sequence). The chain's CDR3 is CSARKGQGSSEQYF. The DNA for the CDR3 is TGCAGTGCTAGGAAGGGACAGGGATCAAGCGAGCAGTACTTC.

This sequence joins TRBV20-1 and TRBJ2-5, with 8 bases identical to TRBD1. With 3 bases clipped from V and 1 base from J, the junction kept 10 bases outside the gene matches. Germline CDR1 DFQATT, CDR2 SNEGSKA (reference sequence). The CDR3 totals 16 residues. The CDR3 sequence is CSASPRGTGRQETQYF. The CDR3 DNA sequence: TGCAGTGCTAGCCCCAGAGGGACAGGCCGCCAAGAGACCCAGTACTTC.